This paragraph covers one TCR beta chain sequence. As yet, its antigen is unknown. Positive CCR7 selection of CD45RO-negative cells yielded the naive CD8 cells, and terminally differentiated effector memory CD45RA+ cells were excluded. The table came from immunoSEQ multiplex PCR; TCRdb's copy has only in-frame clones and leaves some out. Of 2 million or so clones listed, about 95% are singletons. This sample was included in a study of shared clonotypes between healthy human individuals. There are 15 residues in the CDR3. The V end lost 1 base, the J end lost 3 bases, and 13 bases lay between the germline ends. Germline CDR1 MNHNS, CDR2 SASEGT. Study-wide findings and caveats: Naive CD4 clonotypes overlapped across a handful of donors at around 4.8%. As a rule, naive subsets had a larger estimated richness than memory subsets.

This chain uses TRBV6-1 with TRBJ2-7; D is uncertain. Specimen: naive CD8+ T cells sorted from blood. The TCR sequence derives from a man in his late teens or twenties in good health. CDR3 sequence: CASSEGLVVSYEQYF. CDR3 sequence (DNA): TGTGCCAGCAGTGAAGGTCTAGTTGTTAGCTACGAGCAGTACTTC.